The entry below describes one T cell receptor (beta chain). Original processing notes: Quantification of nucleated cells was approximated via reference gene primer amplification. Profiling relied on immunoSEQ multiplex PCR, and the TCRdb table lists in-frame clones only, not all of them. The V and J calls and clone size come from that table; D and trimming were worked out from the DNA. This repertoire shows approximately 220,000 clones, 84% found once; its top ten account for about 2.3%. Between the trimmed V and J ends, which lost 1 base and 4 bases, there was a span of 12 bases. The CDR3 has 15 amino acids. Germline CDR1 SGHAT, CDR2 FQDESV (reference sequence). The data were obtained in a study of blood T cell repertoires in COVID-19. Study-level information: Sites in the United States, Italy and Spain provided acute and convalescent COVID-19 samples. In each case, the material was cDNA or gDNA derived from T cells, B-cell-depleted T cells, or PBMCs.

The TCR comes from a woman aged 60 to 75 with acute or convalescent COVID-19. Input material: peripheral blood. V is TRBV11-1 and J is TRBJ2-3; the D gene is possibly TRBD2 (6 bases). CDR3 in DNA: TGTGCCAGCAGCTTAGATCTGGGCGGGGCAGATACGCAGTATTTT. Its protein is CASSLDLGGADTQYF.